This TCR beta chain was documented in a study of cytomegalovirus exposure and HLA in healthy donors. 60 Vbeta and 13 Jbeta primers were used in PCR. TCRdb's copy holds only in-frame clones and misses some; the assay was immunoSEQ multiplex PCR. Its listing shows some 150,000 clones. V lost 8 bases to trimming and J lost 5 bases, with 18 bases between them. The CDR3 runs 14 residues. Germline-derived CDR1 and CDR2 are LNHDA and SQIVND (reference sequence). V and J are TRBV19 and TRBJ1-1; TRBD1 is a possible D gene (6 bases). Sequenced: PBMCs. The sequence was collected from a woman between 18 and 30 years old in good health and CMV-seropositive. The CDR3 loop is CASRGGQGRTEAFF. The CDR3 bases are TGTGCCAGTCGCGGGGGGCAGGGGAGGACTGAAGCTTTCTTT.